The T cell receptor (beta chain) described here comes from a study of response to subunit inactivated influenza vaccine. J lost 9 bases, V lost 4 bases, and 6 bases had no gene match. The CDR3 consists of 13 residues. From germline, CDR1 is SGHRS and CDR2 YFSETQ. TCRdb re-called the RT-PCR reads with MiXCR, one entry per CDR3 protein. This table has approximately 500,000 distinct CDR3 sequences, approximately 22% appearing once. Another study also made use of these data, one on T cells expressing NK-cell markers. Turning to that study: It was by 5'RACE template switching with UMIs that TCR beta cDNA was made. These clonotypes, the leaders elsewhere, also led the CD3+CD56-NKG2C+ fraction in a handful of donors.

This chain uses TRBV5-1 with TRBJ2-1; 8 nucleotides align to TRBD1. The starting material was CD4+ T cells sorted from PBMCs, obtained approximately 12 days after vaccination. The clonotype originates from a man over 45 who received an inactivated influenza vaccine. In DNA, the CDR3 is TGCGCCAGCAGCAGGACCAGGGGGCTTGAGCAGTTCTTC. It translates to CASSRTRGLEQFF.